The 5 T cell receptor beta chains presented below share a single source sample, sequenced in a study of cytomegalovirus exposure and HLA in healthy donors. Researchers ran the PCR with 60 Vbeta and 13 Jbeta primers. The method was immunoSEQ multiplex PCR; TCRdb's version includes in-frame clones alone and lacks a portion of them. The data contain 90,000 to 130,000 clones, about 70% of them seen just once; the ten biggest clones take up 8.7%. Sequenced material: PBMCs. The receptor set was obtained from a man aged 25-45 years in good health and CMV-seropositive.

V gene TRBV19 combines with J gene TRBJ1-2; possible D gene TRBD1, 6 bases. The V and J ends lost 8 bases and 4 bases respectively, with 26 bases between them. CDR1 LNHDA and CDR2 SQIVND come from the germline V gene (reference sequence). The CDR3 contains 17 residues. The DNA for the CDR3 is TGTGCCAGTTCTAACAGGGTAAATGGACCCGGCCGCTATGGCTACACCTTC. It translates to CASSNRVNGPGRYGYTF.

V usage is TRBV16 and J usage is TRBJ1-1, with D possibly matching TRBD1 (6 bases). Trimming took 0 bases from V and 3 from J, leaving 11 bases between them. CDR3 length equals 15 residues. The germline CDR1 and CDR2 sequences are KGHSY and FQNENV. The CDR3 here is CASSQSFAGDTEAFF. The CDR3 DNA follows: TGTGCCAGCAGCCAATCTTTTGCAGGGGACACTGAAGCTTTCTTT.

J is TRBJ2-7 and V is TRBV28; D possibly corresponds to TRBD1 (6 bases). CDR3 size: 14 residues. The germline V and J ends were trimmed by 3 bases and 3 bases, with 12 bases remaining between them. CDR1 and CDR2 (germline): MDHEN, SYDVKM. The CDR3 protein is CASSFTGHNYEQYV. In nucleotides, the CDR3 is TGTGCCAGCAGTTTTACGGGACATAACTACGAGCAGTACGTC.

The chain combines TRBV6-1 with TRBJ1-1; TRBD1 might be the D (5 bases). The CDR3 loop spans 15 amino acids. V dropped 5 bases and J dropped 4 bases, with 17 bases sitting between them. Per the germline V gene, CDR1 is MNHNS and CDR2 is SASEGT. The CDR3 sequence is CASSPRQWSGTEAFF. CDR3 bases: TGTGCCAGCAGTCCTCGACAGTGGTCGGGCACTGAAGCTTTCTTT.

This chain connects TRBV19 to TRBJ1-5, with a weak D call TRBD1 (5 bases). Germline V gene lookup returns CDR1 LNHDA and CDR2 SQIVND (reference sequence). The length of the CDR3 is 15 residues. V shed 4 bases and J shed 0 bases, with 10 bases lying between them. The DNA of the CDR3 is TGTGCCAGTAGTAAGCGAGACAGTAGCAATCAGCCCCAGCATTTT. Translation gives CASSKRDSSNQPQHF.